The clone carrying this T cell receptor (beta chain) appeared a few times. Its target is unknown. The sample originates from a study of OX40 agonist ivuxolimab in advanced cancers. Across the study: Ivuxolimab, which patients received intravenously every 2 weeks, was dosed at 0.01 to 10 mg/kg. Three patients showed partial responses: one hepatocellular carcinoma and two cutaneous melanoma cases. Findings of the study overall: The average count of expanded clones was higher among CD8+ T cells than among CD4+. Normalized T-cell clonal expansion was also low in a subset of nonresponders.

The CDR3 contains 14 residues. Germline CDR1 and CDR2: ENHRY and SYGVKD. The J segment lost 3 bases and the V segment lost 4 bases, leaving 1 base of the junction unmatched. TCRdb's copy holds only in-frame clones and misses some; the assay was immunoSEQ multiplex PCR. The sample consists of roughly 130,000 clones, around 93% of them appearing once. The chain employs TRBV10-3 and TRBJ1-5; 9 nucleotides agree with TRBD1. Sample: CD4+ or CD8+ T cells sorted from blood, taken in a trial of the OX40 agonist ivuxolimab. The receptor comes from an adult with an advanced solid tumor such as melanoma, head and neck, liver or kidney cancer. The CDR3 loop reads CAISGQGVNQPQHF. The CDR3 region has the DNA TGTGCCATCAGTGGACAGGGGGTCAATCAGCCCCAGCATTTT.